The rows below give T cell receptor beta chains drawn from one sample of a study of blood T cell repertoires in COVID-19. The repertoire was sequenced with immunoSEQ multiplex PCR; TCRdb's copy has only in-frame clones and lacks some. This table holds fewer than 350,000 clones, 88% found once. Sequenced sample: PBMCs or T cells enriched from blood (not recorded which). The receptors were gathered from a woman in her sixties in a cohort exposed to, infected with or recovered from COVID-19 (not recorded which). The CDR3 runs from the conserved cysteine through the conserved F or W. The order of the fields is D gene, clone size, J gene, V gene, CDR3 protein, CDR3 DNA. The D gene is left open where the match is weak. Some rows have no size entry. The others give once, few or many, or a class for an expanded clone.

TRBD1,-,TRBJ2-2,TRBV7-3,CASSKTGAPTGELFF,TGTGCCAGCAGCAAAACAGGGGCCCCCACCGGGGAGCTGTTTTTT
-,-,TRBJ1-5,TRBV5-6,CASSLVRSNQPQHF,TGTGCCAGCAGCTTGGTGCGAAGCAATCAGCCCCAGCATTTT
TRBD2,-,TRBJ2-1,TRBV7-8,CASSLKSGLVRANEQFF,TGTGCCAGCAGCTTAAAATCCGGACTAGTTAGGGCCAATGAGCAGTTCTTC
-,-,TRBJ1-2,TRBV6-5,CASRGPTLNRGYTF,TGTGCCAGCAGGGGGCCAACCCTTAATAGAGGCTACACCTTC
-,-,TRBJ1-2,TRBV6-5,CASTKQGFAYGYTF,TGTGCCAGCACCAAGCAGGGGTTCGCCTATGGCTACACCTTC
TRBD1,few,TRBJ1-5,TRBV18,CASSVTGGDNQPQHF,TGTGCCAGCTCAGTGACAGGGGGCGATAATCAGCCCCAGCATTTT
TRBD1,-,TRBJ2-2,TRBV5-1,CASSGTANTGELFF,TGCGCCAGCAGCGGGACAGCAAACACCGGGGAGCTGTTTTTT
TRBD2,-,TRBJ2-1,TRBV9,CASSVMRGAIDNEQFF,TGTGCCAGCAGCGTTATGCGGGGGGCTATCGACAATGAGCAGTTCTTC
TRBD1,-,TRBJ2-5,TRBV28,CASNLGRGRGETQYF,TGTGCCAGCAACTTAGGCAGGGGGCGAGGTGAGACCCAGTACTTC
TRBD1,once,TRBJ2-3,TRBV5-1,CASSLGTGVGTDTQYF,TGCGCCAGCAGCTTGGGGACAGGGGTTGGCACAGATACGCAGTATTTT
TRBD1,-,TRBJ2-3,TRBV2,CASRPLRQGSGTDTQYF,TGTGCCAGCAGACCACTCCGACAGGGAAGTGGCACAGATACGCAGTATTTT
TRBD2,many,TRBJ2-7,TRBV2,CASSEATPAAGGEQYF,TGTGCCAGCAGTGAAGCGACCCCCGCGGCGGGGGGTGAGCAGTACTTC
-,-,TRBJ1-1,TRBV28,CASKSRRAGEAFF,TGTGCCAGCAAATCGAGGAGGGCAGGTGAAGCTTTCTTT
TRBD1,-,TRBJ1-5,TRBV2,CATRTGLSPNQPQHF,TGTGCCACCAGGACAGGGCTTAGCCCTAATCAGCCCCAGCATTTT
TRBD2,-,TRBJ2-1,TRBV27,CASRSGTSRVNEQFF,TGTGCCAGCAGGTCCGGGACTAGCAGGGTCAATGAGCAGTTCTTC
-,-,TRBJ2-5,TRBV19,CASSITGEETQYF,TGTGCCAGTAGTATAACCGGGGAAGAGACCCAGTACTTC
TRBD2,many,TRBJ2-3,TRBV11-2,CASSLVGGAGTDTQYF,TGTGCCAGCAGCTTAGTCGGGGGGGCCGGCACAGATACGCAGTATTTT
-,-,TRBJ2-2,TRBV9,CASSLTGVSSGELFF,TGTGCCAGCAGCTTAACAGGAGTGAGTTCCGGGGAGCTGTTTTTT
-,once,TRBJ2-2,TRBV27,CASSLARVRTGELFF,TGTGCCAGCAGTTTGGCCAGGGTACGGACCGGGGAGCTGTTTTTT
-,-,TRBJ1-2,TRBV28,CASSLWDSSVYGYTF,TGTGCCAGCAGTTTATGGGACAGTTCCGTCTATGGCTACACCTTC
-,-,TRBJ1-2,TRBV30,CAWSVPGSSYGYTF,TGTGCCTGGAGTGTCCCAGGGTCCTCCTATGGCTACACCTTC
TRBD2,-,TRBJ2-1,TRBV5-4,CASSLGSGRAGEQFF,TGTGCCAGCAGCTTGGGTAGCGGGAGGGCCGGTGAGCAGTTCTTC
TRBD2,-,TRBJ2-7,TRBV9,CASSVGISGRPNEQYF,TGTGCCAGCAGCGTAGGCATTAGCGGGAGACCTAACGAGCAGTACTTC
-,-,TRBJ1-2,TRBV5-1,CASSLAPPVSRDGYTF,TGCGCCAGCAGCTTGGCCCCCCCGGTGTCCAGGGATGGCTACACCTTC
-,-,TRBJ2-1,TRBV7-2,CASSLIRTYNEQFF,TGTGCCAGCAGCTTAATCAGGACCTACAATGAGCAGTTCTTC
-,-,TRBJ2-1,TRBV30,CAWFVSNEQFF,TGTGCCTGGTTCGTGTCGAATGAGCAGTTCTTC
-,-,TRBJ2-1,TRBV19,CASSIARKTRGGDEQFF,TGTGCCAGTAGTATCGCCCGAAAGACTAGGGGGGGGGATGAGCAGTTCTTC
TRBD1,-,TRBJ1-2,TRBV6-5,CASSYGPGGNYGYTF,TGTGCCAGCAGTTACGGACCAGGGGGCAACTATGGCTACACCTTC
-,-,TRBJ2-3,TRBV24-1,CATSDPPLYGGLTTDTQYF,TGTGCCACCAGTGACCCTCCTCTTTACGGGGGATTAACCACAGATACGCAGTATTTT
-,-,TRBJ2-3,TRBV4-1,CASSQEVGRSTDTQYF,TGCGCCAGCAGCCAAGAAGTCGGCAGGAGCACAGATACGCAGTATTTT
-,-,TRBJ1-2,TRBV5-1,CASSLGETGVYGYTF,TGCGCCAGCAGCTTAGGGGAGACAGGAGTCTATGGCTACACCTTC
TRBD1,-,TRBJ2-1,TRBV7-2,CASSQGQVYNEQFF,TGTGCCAGCAGCCAAGGACAGGTCTACAATGAGCAGTTCTTC
TRBD1,few,TRBJ1-5,TRBV5-6,CASSGQGGSNQPQHF,TGTGCCAGCAGCGGACAGGGGGGGAGCAATCAGCCCCAGCATTTT
TRBD1,few,TRBJ1-5,TRBV28,CASSKPGQSNQPQHF,TGTGCCAGCAGTAAACCGGGACAGAGCAATCAGCCCCAGCATTTT
-,-,TRBJ1-2,TRBV5-6,CASSPGLAFNYGYTF,TGTGCCAGCAGCCCCGGACTGGCATTTAACTATGGCTACACCTTC
TRBD2,-,TRBJ2-7,TRBV19,CASSGLAGEQYF,TGTGCCAGTAGCGGACTAGCGGGGGAGCAGTACTTC
TRBD1,-,TRBJ1-6,TRBV24-1,CAISRDRHSPLHF,TGTGCCATCAGCCGGGACAGGCATTCACCCCTCCACTTT
-,-,TRBJ2-1,TRBV28,CASSLSSDEQFF,TGTGCCAGCAGTTTATCCAGCGATGAGCAGTTCTTC
TRBD2,-,TRBJ2-7,TRBV11-3,CASSSGLADLSYEQYF,TGTGCCAGCAGCTCGGGACTAGCGGACCTCTCCTACGAGCAGTACTTC
-,-,TRBJ1-2,TRBV20-1,CSGQGIYGYTF,TGCAGTGGCCAGGGGATCTATGGCTACACCTTC
-,-,TRBJ1-1,TRBV28,CASSTLNTEAFF,TGTGCCAGCAGTACATTGAACACTGAAGCTTTCTTT
-,-,TRBJ2-3,TRBV7-9,CASIQGAQGTQYF,TGTGCCAGCATACAGGGAGCCCAGGGTACGCAGTATTTT
TRBD1,-,TRBJ2-7,TRBV11-3,CASSTRTGPSYEQYF,TGTGCCAGCAGCACCCGGACAGGACCTTCCTACGAGCAGTACTTC
-,-,TRBJ1-4,TRBV30,CAWATAVTNEKLFF,TGTGCCTGGGCGACAGCCGTAACTAATGAAAAACTGTTTTTT
TRBD2,-,TRBJ2-7,TRBV9,CASSVYSGGHEQYF,TGTGCCAGCAGCGTATATTCGGGAGGGCACGAGCAGTACTTC
TRBD1,once,TRBJ1-6,TRBV30,CAWGLTGESPLHF,TGTGCCTGGGGACTTACAGGGGAATCACCCCTCCACTTT
TRBD1,once,TRBJ1-2,TRBV19,CASSSPGQGRNYGYTF,TGTGCCAGTAGTTCCCCGGGACAGGGACGAAACTATGGCTACACCTTC
TRBD1,-,TRBJ1-6,TRBV9,CASSVYQGANSPLHF,TGTGCCAGCAGCGTATACCAGGGGGCTAATTCACCCCTCCACTTT
TRBD1,-,TRBJ1-2,TRBV2,CASSPNRGNNYGYTF,TGTGCCAGCAGTCCAAACAGGGGAAATAACTATGGCTACACCTTC
-,few,TRBJ2-2,TRBV11-2,CASSLDQRNTGELFF,TGTGCCAGCAGCTTAGATCAGCGGAACACCGGGGAGCTGTTTTTT
-,-,TRBJ1-1,TRBV7-2,CASSLGGGGRVEAFF,TGTGCCAGCAGCTTAGGGGGAGGGGGTCGGGTTGAAGCTTTCTTT
-,-,TRBJ1-2,TRBV18,CASSGVGDYGYTF,TGTGCCAGCTCCGGGGTGGGCGACTATGGCTACACCTTC
-,few,TRBJ1-6,TRBV11-2,CASSQTGGQTLHF,TGTGCCAGCAGCCAAACCGGGGGGCAAACCCTCCACTTT